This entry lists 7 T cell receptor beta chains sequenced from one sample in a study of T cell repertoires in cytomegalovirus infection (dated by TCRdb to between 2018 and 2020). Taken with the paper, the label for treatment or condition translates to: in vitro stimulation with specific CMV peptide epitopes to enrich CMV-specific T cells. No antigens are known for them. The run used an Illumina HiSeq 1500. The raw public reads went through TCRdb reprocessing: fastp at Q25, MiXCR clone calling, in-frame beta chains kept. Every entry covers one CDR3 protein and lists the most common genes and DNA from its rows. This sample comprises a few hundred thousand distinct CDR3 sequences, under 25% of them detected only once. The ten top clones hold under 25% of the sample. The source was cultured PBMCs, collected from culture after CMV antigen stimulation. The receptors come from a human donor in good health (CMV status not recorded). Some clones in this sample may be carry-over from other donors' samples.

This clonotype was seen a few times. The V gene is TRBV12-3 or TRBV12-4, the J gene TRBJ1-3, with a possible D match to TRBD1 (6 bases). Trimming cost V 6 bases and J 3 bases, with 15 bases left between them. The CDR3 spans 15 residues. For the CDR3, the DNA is TGTGCCAGCAGATCCACAGGGTCGGGTGGAAACACCATATATTTT. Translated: CASRSTGSGGNTIYF.

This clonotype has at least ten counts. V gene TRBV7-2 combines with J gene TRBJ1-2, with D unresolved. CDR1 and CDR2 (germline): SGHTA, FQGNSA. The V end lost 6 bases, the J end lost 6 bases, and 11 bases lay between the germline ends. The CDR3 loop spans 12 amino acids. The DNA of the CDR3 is TGTGCCAGCAGTCAAACCGGAGATGGCTACACCTTC. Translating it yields CASSQTGDGYTF.

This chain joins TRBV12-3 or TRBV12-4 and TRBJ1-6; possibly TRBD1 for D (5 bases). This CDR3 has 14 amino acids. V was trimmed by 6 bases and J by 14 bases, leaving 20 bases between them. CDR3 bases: TGTGCCAGCAGCAACGGGAGGCAGGGCAGGGCCCTCCACTTT. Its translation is CASSNGRQGRALHF.

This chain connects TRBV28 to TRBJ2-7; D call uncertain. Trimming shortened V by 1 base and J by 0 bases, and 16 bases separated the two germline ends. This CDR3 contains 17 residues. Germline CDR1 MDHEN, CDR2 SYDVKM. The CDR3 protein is CASSLSNRAQPSYEQYF. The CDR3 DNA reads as TGTGCCAGCAGTTTATCCAACCGGGCCCAACCCTCCTACGAGCAGTACTTC.

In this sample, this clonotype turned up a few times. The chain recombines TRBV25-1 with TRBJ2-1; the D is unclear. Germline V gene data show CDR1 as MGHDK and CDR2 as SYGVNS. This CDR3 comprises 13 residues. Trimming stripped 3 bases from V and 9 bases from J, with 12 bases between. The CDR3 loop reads CASSDGWSGEQFF. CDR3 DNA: TGTGCCAGCAGTGACGGTTGGAGTGGTGAGCAGTTCTTC.

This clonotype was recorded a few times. The CDR3 sequence is CASARGTSGYEQYF. Written as DNA, the CDR3 is TGCGCCAGCGCCCGAGGGACTAGCGGATACGAGCAGTACTTC. This rearrangement joins TRBV5-1 to TRBJ2-7, with 11 positions matching TRBD2. V was pared by 7 bases and J by 4 bases, with 7 bases of the junction left unmatched. The CDR3 totals 14 residues. Germline-derived CDR1 and CDR2 are SGHRS and YFSETQ.

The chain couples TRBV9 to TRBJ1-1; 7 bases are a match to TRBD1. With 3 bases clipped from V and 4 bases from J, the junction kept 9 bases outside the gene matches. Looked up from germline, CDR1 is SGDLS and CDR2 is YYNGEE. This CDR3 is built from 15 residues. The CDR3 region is CASSAVGGASTEAFF. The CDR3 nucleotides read TGTGCCAGCAGCGCCGTAGGGGGCGCGAGCACTGAAGCTTTCTTT.